This entry lists 28 T cell receptor beta chains sequenced from one sample in a study of liver allograft versus peripheral blood T cells. On the study more broadly: Graft-liver T cell receptor repertoires were compared against recipient peripheral blood repertoires.

TCRdb analysed the reads with MiXCR anew, one entry per CDR3 protein. The sample lists about 6,000 distinct CDR3 sequences; approximately 15% were seen once. Receptor source: a human patient who had a liver transplant. Some T cells may be transferred from the graft donor.

This clonotype was seen at least ten times. The chain carries TRBV27 and TRBJ1-5; D is uncertain. Germline values: CDR1 MNHEY, CDR2 SMNVEV (reference sequence). The CDR3 totals 16 residues. V gave up 0 bases and J gave up 1 base, with 10 bases separating them. The DNA of the CDR3 is TGTGCCAGCAGTTTATCCCCGAGGAGGAGCAATCAGCCCCAGCATTTT. Translated, it gives CASSLSPRRSNQPQHF.

The chain carries TRBV20-1 and TRBJ2-7; D perhaps matches TRBD1 (6 bases). The germline V gene has CDR1 DFQATT and CDR2 SNEGSKA (reference sequence). V was clipped by 0 bases and J by 4 bases, with 13 bases between them. The CDR3 loop spans 14 amino acids. The CDR3 is CSARDFAGVYEQYF. Here the CDR3 DNA reads TGCAGTGCTAGAGATTTCGCAGGGGTTTACGAGCAGTACTTC.

This clonotype was counted only a few times. J is TRBJ2-7 and V is TRBV6-7; D may be TRBD2 (7 bases). TRBV6-7 is an ORF, and what it does is uncertain. Trimming took off 7 bases at V and 0 bases at J, with 19 bases between the two ends. CDR3 length equals 16 residues. The CDR3 region has the DNA TGTGCCAGCAATATGAGGAGGGGGGGTCCCTCCTACGAGCAGTACTTC. This gives the protein CASNMRRGGPSYEQYF.

Of note for this clonotype: It may be a read error: a sequence one base away is much more abundant. This chain links TRBV27 with TRBJ1-1; D remains ambiguous. CDR3 length: 14 residues. Germline V gene sequence: CDR1 MNHEY, CDR2 SMNVEV (reference sequence). This CDR3 reads CARSLNSVRTEAFF. The CDR3 DNA sequence: TGTGCCAGAAGTTTAAATTCCGTCAGGACTGAAGCTTTCTTT.

By share, this clonotype counts as medium-sized. The rearrangement joins TRBV6-1 to TRBJ1-2; tentatively, D is TRBD1 (5 bases). Germline-derived CDR1 and CDR2 are MNHNS and SASEGT. The CDR3 length is 13 residues. V dropped 4 bases and J dropped 3 bases, with 9 bases sitting between them. CDR3 sequence reads: CASSVGTDYGYTF. The CDR3 DNA sequence: TGTGCCAGCAGTGTGGGGACTGACTATGGCTACACCTTC.

This clonotype counts as medium-sized. The V gene is TRBV18, the J gene TRBJ1-1, with 9 nucleotides matching TRBD1. The CDR3 covers 18 residues. With 5 bases clipped from V and 0 bases from J, the junction kept 13 bases outside the gene matches. Germline V gives CDR1 KGHSH, CDR2 LQKENI. This CDR3 reads CASSVNRGHEHMNTEAFF. Here the CDR3 DNA reads TGTGCCAGCTCAGTTAACAGGGGGCACGAGCACATGAACACTGAAGCTTTCTTT.

The chain carries TRBV28 and TRBJ2-7; 8 bases map to TRBD2. The ends lost 6 bases at V and 5 bases at J; junction bases unmatched: 6. CDR1 is MDHEN and CDR2 is SYDVKM in the germline V gene. The CDR3 spans 13 residues. CDR3 sequence reads: CASSRGGRNEQYF. CDR3 DNA: TGTGCCAGCAGCCGGGGGGGAAGGAACGAGCAGTACTTC.

Many counts were recorded for this clonotype. The V call is TRBV27, the J call TRBJ2-7, with a tentative D call TRBD1 (6 bases). This CDR3 is built from 14 residues. Trimming cost V 1 base and J 5 bases, with 12 bases left between them. CDR1 and CDR2 (germline): MNHEY, SMNVEV (reference sequence). This CDR3 reads CASSLFQGSHEQYF. The DNA for the CDR3 is TGTGCCAGCAGTTTATTCCAGGGGAGCCACGAGCAGTACTTC.

V is TRBV19 and J is TRBJ1-2; D not certain. CDR1 is LNHDA and CDR2 is SQIVND in the germline V gene (reference sequence). The CDR3 totals 14 residues. With 7 bases removed from V and 7 bases from J, the gap between germline ends came to 19 bases. The DNA for the CDR3 is TGTGCCAGTACCGCCACACAAACTCCACCTGGCTACACCTTC. Protein: CASTATQTPPGYTF.

This clonotype was seen only a few times. The J gene is TRBJ2-5, the V gene TRBV9, with 13 bases identical to TRBD2. Looked up from germline, CDR1 is SGDLS and CDR2 is YYNGEE. After removal of 6 bases from V and 5 bases from J, the junction contained 7 bases not matched to a gene. CDR3 size: 15 residues. The CDR3 loop reads CASTTSGGSGETQYF. CDR3 bases: TGTGCCAGCACGACTAGCGGGGGGTCCGGCGAGACCCAGTACTTC.

Judged by abundance, this clonotype is medium-sized. This sequence joins TRBV13 and TRBJ1-1; D unresolved. V dropped 7 bases and J dropped 6 bases, with 21 bases sitting between them. CDR1 PRHDT and CDR2 FYEKMQ come from the germline V gene (reference sequence). This CDR3 is built from 15 residues. In nucleotides, the CDR3 is TGTGCCAGCACCCAAGAAGGGAGCTTGAGGGCTGAAGCTTTCTTT. It codes for CASTQEGSLRAEAFF.

This clonotype was seen a handful of times. This chain joins TRBV9 and TRBJ1-5, with TRBD1 matching 8 bases. Germline lookup yields CDR1 SGDLS and CDR2 YYNGEE. CDR3 length equals 16 residues. J lost 0 bases, V lost 4 bases, and 6 bases had no gene match. The DNA of the CDR3 is TGTGCCAGCAGCCCGACGGACAGGGATAGCAATCAGCCCCAGCATTTT. It specifies CASSPTDRDSNQPQHF. Full variable domain (outside the CDR3, taken from reference TRBV9 and TRBJ1-5): DSGVTQTPKHLITATGQRVTLRCSPRSGDLSVYWYQQSLDQGLQFLIQYYNGEERAKGNILERFSAQQFPDLHSELNLSSLELGDSALYFCASSPTDRDSNQPQHFGDGTRLSIL.

Judged by abundance, this clonotype is medium-sized. CDR3 protein: CASLTLADTDTQYF. The CDR3 bases are TGTGCCAGTTTGACACTAGCGGACACAGATACGCAGTATTTT. The V call is TRBV12-3 or TRBV12-4, the J call TRBJ2-3; 8 nucleotides match TRBD2. The V gene end was trimmed by 9 bases and the J gene end by 2 bases; junction bases not matched to a gene: 7. The CDR3 runs 14 residues.

This clonotype was counted many times. The chain is built from TRBV6-5 and TRBJ2-7; D unresolved. Looked up from germline, CDR1 is MNHEY and CDR2 is SVGAGI. The CDR3 loop spans 14 amino acids. The ends were cut back, 4 bases at V and 0 bases at J, with 10 bases in the middle. The DNA of the CDR3 is TGTGCCAGCAGTTTTGATACGAGCTCCTACGAGCAGTACTTC. Encoded protein: CASSFDTSSYEQYF.

There are many counts of this clonotype. The V call is TRBV7-9, the J call TRBJ1-1; D perhaps matches TRBD1 (6 bases). Germline lookup yields CDR1 SEHNR and CDR2 FQNEAQ (reference sequence). This CDR3 spans 15 amino acids. Trimming cost V 5 bases and J 5 bases, with 18 bases left between them. The CDR3 protein is CASSPWDTGTTEAFF. In nucleotides, the CDR3 is TGTGCCAGCAGCCCGTGGGACACGGGAACGACTGAAGCTTTCTTT.

This clonotype has more than one count but fewer than ten. The chain uses TRBV6-5 and TRBJ2-7; no clear D. This CDR3 spans 15 amino acids. Looked up from germline, CDR1 is MNHEY and CDR2 is SVGAGI. V was trimmed by 6 bases and J by 2 bases, leaving 17 bases between them. The CDR3 DNA is TGTGCCAGCAGCAGACTGTGGGGTCTCCCCTACGAGCAGTACTTC. Encoded protein: CASSRLWGLPYEQYF.

The chain links TRBV12-3 or TRBV12-4 to TRBJ2-3; D ambiguous. V was trimmed by 7 bases and J by 4 bases, leaving 9 bases between them. The CDR3 runs 12 residues. CDR3 sequence reads: CASKSGPDTQYF. The CDR3 bases are TGTGCCAGCAAAAGTGGGCCAGATACGCAGTATTTT.

This clonotype has at least ten counts. The chain is built from TRBV5-5 and TRBJ2-3, with TRBD2 matching 8 bases. Germline CDR1 is SGHKS and CDR2 is YYEKEE (reference sequence). This CDR3 contains 16 residues. After removal of 5 bases from V and 4 bases from J, the junction contained 12 bases not matched to a gene. The DNA of the CDR3 is TGTGCCAGCAGTCCCCCGGGGGAGCGGGAGTCAGATACGCAGTATTTT. Amino acid sequence: CASSPPGERESDTQYF.

Details on this clonotype: One junction end disagrees with the germline gene, perhaps due to a read error. The V and J genes are TRBV9 and TRBJ1-5; 8 bases line up with TRBD1. The CDR3 has 16 amino acids. Germline V gene lookup returns CDR1 SGDLS and CDR2 YYNGEE. CDR3 sequence: CASSPTDRDSNRPQHF. As DNA, the CDR3 is TGTGCCAGCAGCCCGACGGACAGGGATAGCAATCGGCCCCAGCATTTT.

By sample fraction, this clonotype is medium-sized. The chain recombines TRBV19 with TRBJ2-3; the D call may be TRBD1 or TRBD2 (7 bases each). Germline CDR1 is LNHDA and CDR2 is SQIVND (reference sequence). CDR3 length: 18 amino acids. Trimming cost V 2 bases and J 3 bases, with 21 bases left between them. The CDR3 region is CASSIYGGGGSRTDTQYF. For the CDR3, the DNA is TGTGCCAGTAGTATATACGGGGGAGGGGGCTCCAGGACAGATACGCAGTATTTT.

There are a few counts of this clonotype. The gene calls are TRBV28 and TRBJ2-7; unclear D gene. V was trimmed by 4 bases and J by 2 bases, leaving 9 bases between them. Germline CDR1 is MDHEN and CDR2 is SYDVKM. The CDR3 extends over 13 amino acids. In DNA form, the CDR3 reads TGTGCCAGCAGTTCCCGGCTCACCTACGAGCAGTACTTC. Amino acid sequence: CASSSRLTYEQYF.

By share of the sample, this clonotype is medium-sized. The chain combines TRBV15 with TRBJ2-5; 11 bases agree with TRBD1. Losses at the gene ends were 0 bases for V and 5 bases for J; bases not matched to a gene: 8. CDR3 length equals 17 residues. Germline V gene data show CDR1 as LNHNV and CDR2 as YYDKDF (reference sequence). The CDR3 bases are TGTGCCACCAGCAGAGATGGCCCGGGACAGGGGGAGGAGACCCAGTACTTC. Its protein is CATSRDGPGQGEETQYF.

This clonotype turned up a few times. The chain couples TRBV7-9 to TRBJ1-5; 8 bases map to TRBD1. This CDR3 comprises 15 residues. With 5 bases clipped from V and 4 bases from J, the junction kept 7 bases outside the gene matches. Per germline, CDR1 SEHNR and CDR2 FQNEAQ (reference sequence). DNA of the CDR3: TGTGCCAGCAGCGCGACAGGGGCGGGAAATCAGCCCCAGCATTTT. Translating gives CASSATGAGNQPQHF.

Notes on this clonotype: A much larger clone lies one base from this, so it may be a read error. V usage is TRBV7-9 and J usage is TRBJ1-6, with a tentative D call TRBD1 (6 bases). Germline assignment: CDR1 SEHNR and CDR2 FQNEAQ (reference sequence). The CDR3 has 15 residues. The CDR3 nucleotides read TGTGCCAGCAGCCCCCGGGACAACCCAAATTCACCCCTCCGCTTT. It translates to CASSPRDNPNSPLRF. Full variable domain (outside the CDR3, taken from reference TRBV7-9 and TRBJ1-6): DTGVSQNPRHKITKRGQNVTFRCDPISEHNRLYWYRQTLGQGPEFLTYFQNEAQLEKSRLLSDRFSAERPKGSFSTLEIQRTEQGDSAMYLCASSPRDNPNSPLRFGNGTRLTVT.

This clonotype was seen ten or more times. The chain links TRBV7-2 to TRBJ2-5; a weak D match, TRBD2 (7 bases). Germline assignment: CDR1 SGHTA and CDR2 FQGNSA. V lost 7 bases and J lost 3, with 15 bases in between. This CDR3 has 14 residues. The CDR3: CASIIGGGEETQYF. The DNA for the CDR3 is TGTGCCAGCATCATAGGGGGAGGGGAAGAGACCCAGTACTTC.

This clonotype occurred many times. CDR3 bases: TGTGCCAGCGGACAGAACTCCTACAATGAGCAGTTCTTC. Its translation: CASGQNSYNEQFF. This chain links TRBV27 with TRBJ2-1; a possible D gene is TRBD1 (6 bases). Deletions cut 8 bases from V and 0 bases from J, with 8 bases between. This CDR3 comprises 13 residues. The germline V gene has CDR1 MNHEY and CDR2 SMNVEV (reference sequence).

This clonotype turned up a few times. The chain combines TRBV28 with TRBJ1-6; 7 bases match TRBD1. The V gene end was trimmed by 5 bases and the J gene end by 2 bases; junction bases not matched to a gene: 6. CDR1 is MDHEN, CDR2 SYDVKM, per germline. The CDR3 contains 16 residues. The CDR3 bases are TGTGCCAGCAGTAGTGGGACAGCGACCTATAATTCACCCCTCCACTTT. It codes for CASSSGTATYNSPLHF.

By its share, this clonotype is medium-sized. The genes are TRBV15 and TRBJ2-1; D perhaps matches TRBD1 (6 bases). Germline V gene sequence: CDR1 LNHNV, CDR2 YYDKDF (reference sequence). V lost 3 bases, J lost 0 bases, and 12 bases lay in between. CDR3 length: 16 amino acids. The CDR3 loop is CATSSDRSSSYNEQFF. The CDR3 DNA follows: TGTGCCACCAGCAGCGACAGGTCGAGCTCCTACAATGAGCAGTTCTTC.